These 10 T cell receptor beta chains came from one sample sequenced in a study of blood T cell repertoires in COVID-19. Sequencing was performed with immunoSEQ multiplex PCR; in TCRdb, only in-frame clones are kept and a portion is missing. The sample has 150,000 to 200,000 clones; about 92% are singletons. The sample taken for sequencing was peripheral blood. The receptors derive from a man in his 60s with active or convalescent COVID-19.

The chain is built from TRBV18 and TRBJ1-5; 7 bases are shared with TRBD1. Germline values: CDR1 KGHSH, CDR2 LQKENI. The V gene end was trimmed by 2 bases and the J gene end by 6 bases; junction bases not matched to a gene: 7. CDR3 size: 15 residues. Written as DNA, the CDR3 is TGTGCCAGCTCACCAGGGCAGGGGGGTGGTCAGCCCCAGCATTTT. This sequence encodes CASSPGQGGGQPQHF.

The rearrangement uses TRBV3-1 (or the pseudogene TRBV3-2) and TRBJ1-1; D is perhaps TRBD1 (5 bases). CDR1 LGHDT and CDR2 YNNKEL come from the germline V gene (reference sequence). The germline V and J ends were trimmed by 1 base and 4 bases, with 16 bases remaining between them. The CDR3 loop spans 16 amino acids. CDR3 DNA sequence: TGTGCCAGCAGCCAAGTTGGGATAGGGGTTTTCACTGAAGCTTTCTTT. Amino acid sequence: CASSQVGIGVFTEAFF.

The CDR3 bases are TGCGCCAGCAGTTCGGGACAGCAAAATCAGCCCCAGCATTTT. It translates to CASSSGQQNQPQHF. This chain uses TRBV10-1 with TRBJ1-5; 7 bases fit TRBD1. V was clipped by 5 bases and J by 4 bases; unmatched bases: 5. Germline V gene sequence: CDR1 WNHNN, CDR2 SYGVQD (reference sequence). This CDR3 comprises 14 residues.

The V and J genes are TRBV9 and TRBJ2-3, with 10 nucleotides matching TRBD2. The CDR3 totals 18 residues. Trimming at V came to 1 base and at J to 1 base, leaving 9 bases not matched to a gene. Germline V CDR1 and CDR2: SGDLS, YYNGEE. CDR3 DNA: TGTGCCAGCAGCGTATCCAGCGGGGGGGCCCAGGGCACAGATACGCAGTATTTT. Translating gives CASSVSSGGAQGTDTQYF.

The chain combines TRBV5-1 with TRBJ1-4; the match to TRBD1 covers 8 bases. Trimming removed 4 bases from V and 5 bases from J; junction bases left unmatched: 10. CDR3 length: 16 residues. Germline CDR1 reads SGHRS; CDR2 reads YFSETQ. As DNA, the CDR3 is TGCGCCAGCAGCAGGACCGGACAGGGAGTAAATGAAAAACTGTTTTTT. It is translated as CASSRTGQGVNEKLFF.

The CDR3 loop reads CATSRRGGAGTDTQYF. CDR3 DNA: TGTGCCACCAGCAGGAGGGGGGGGGCAGGCACAGATACGCAGTATTTT. J is TRBJ2-3 and V is TRBV15, with D perhaps TRBD2 (7 bases). This CDR3 comprises 16 residues. In germline, CDR1 is LNHNV, CDR2 YYDKDF (reference sequence). Trimming pared 3 bases from V and 1 base from J, leaving 14 bases between.

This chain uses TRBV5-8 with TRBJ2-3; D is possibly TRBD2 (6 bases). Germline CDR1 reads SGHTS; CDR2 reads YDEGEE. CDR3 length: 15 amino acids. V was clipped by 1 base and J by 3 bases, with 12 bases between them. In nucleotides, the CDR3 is TGTGCCAGCAGCTTGTTGGTTGGGGGGACAGATACGCAGTATTTT. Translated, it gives CASSLLVGGTDTQYF.

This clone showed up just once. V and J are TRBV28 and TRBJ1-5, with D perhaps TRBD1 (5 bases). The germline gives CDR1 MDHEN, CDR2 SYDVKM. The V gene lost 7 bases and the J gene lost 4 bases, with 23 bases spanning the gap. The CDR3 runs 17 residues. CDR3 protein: CASTLGTGHMVNQPQHF. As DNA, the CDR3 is TGTGCCAGCACCCTGGGAACCGGACATATGGTGAATCAGCCCCAGCATTTT.

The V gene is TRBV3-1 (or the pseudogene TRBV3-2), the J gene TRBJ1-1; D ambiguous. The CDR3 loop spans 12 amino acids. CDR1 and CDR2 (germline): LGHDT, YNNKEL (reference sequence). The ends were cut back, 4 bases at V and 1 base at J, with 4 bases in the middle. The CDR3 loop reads CASSLQNTEAFF. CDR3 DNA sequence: TGTGCCAGCAGCCTCCAGAACACTGAAGCTTTCTTT.

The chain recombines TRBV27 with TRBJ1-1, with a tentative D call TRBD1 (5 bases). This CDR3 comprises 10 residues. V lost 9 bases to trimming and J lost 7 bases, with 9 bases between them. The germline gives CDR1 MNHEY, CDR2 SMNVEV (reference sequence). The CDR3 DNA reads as TGTGCCAGTGGCGACAGTGAAGCTTTCTTT. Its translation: CASGDSEAFF.